The following is a TCR beta chain sequence with its context. The antigen is undetermined. These data belong to a study of early stage breast cancer tumors. For the study at large: ER+/PR+/HER2- status applied to about 70% of the 16 invasive breast tumors. Invasive lobular carcinomas made up about 30% of the 12 ER+/PR+/HER2- tumors.

The table came from immunoSEQ multiplex PCR; TCRdb's copy has only in-frame clones and leaves some out. The repertoire includes tens of thousands of clones, just under 75% of them detected once, and about 4.5% sits in the top ten. The study, taken as a whole, reports: Unsorted bulk genomic DNA sequencing lacked pairing and functional marker data.

CDR1 is SEHNR, CDR2 FQNEAQ, per germline (reference sequence). The length of the CDR3 is 15 residues. Trimming left V 8 bases short and J 2 bases short, with 19 bases between. This receptor was obtained from a person aged 40-50 years with breast cancer. The sequenced sample was blood. The chain has TRBV7-9 and TRBJ2-7; the D gene is possibly TRBD2 (6 bases). CDR3 loop: CASELPGTAAYEQYF. The CDR3 coding sequence is TGTGCCAGCGAACTCCCGGGGACTGCCGCCTACGAGCAGTACTTC.